Listed below are T cell receptor beta chains from one sample, sequenced in a study of T cell responses to AZD1222 COVID-19 vaccine. Produced via immunoSEQ multiplex PCR; TCRdb's table is partial and in-frame only. The data hold some 120,000 clones, with 70% to 90% observed a single time. Here the sequenced sample was peripheral blood, taken 28 days after the second AZD1222 dose. All receptors derive from an adult who received the AZD1222 COVID-19 vaccine. Both conserved end residues are part of each CDR3. A D gene is named only where the DNA matches it firmly. A row's size may be missing; if present it is once, few, many or a size class.

size	V	J	D	CDR3	DNA
NA	TRBV25-1	TRBJ1-6	NA	CASSVESLHF	TGTGCCAGCAGCGTAGAATCCCTCCACTTT
NA	TRBV9	TRBJ1-6	NA	CASSVDSSHPNSPLHF	TGTGCCAGCAGCGTAGACTCCTCCCACCCTAATTCACCCCTCCACTTT
NA	TRBV5-5	TRBJ1-3	TRBD1	CASSLNLQGAGGNTIYF	TGTGCCAGCAGCTTGAACCTACAGGGGGCAGGAGGAAACACCATATATTTT
NA	TRBV6-5	TRBJ2-7	NA	CASSWVEAPYEQYF	TGTGCCAGCAGTTGGGTAGAGGCCCCCTACGAGCAGTACTTC
NA	TRBV4-1	TRBJ1-1	NA	CASSRDSLHEAFF	TGCGCCAGCAGCCGAGACTCTCTTCATGAAGCTTTCTTT
NA	TRBV3-1/TRBV3-2	TRBJ2-3	NA	CASSQDSSGGTDTQYF	TGTGCCAGCAGCCAAGATTCCAGCGGAGGCACAGATACGCAGTATTTT
NA	TRBV7-2	TRBJ1-3	NA	CASSFVWTPGNTIYF	TGTGCCAGCAGCTTCGTGTGGACGCCCGGAAACACCATATATTTT
NA	TRBV18	TRBJ1-6	NA	CASSPPGDYSPLHF	TGTGCCAGCTCACCACCGGGGGATTATTCACCCCTCCACTTT
NA	TRBV5-5	TRBJ2-7	TRBD1	CASSPRTGFYEQYF	TGTGCCAGCAGCCCCCGGACAGGCTTTTACGAGCAGTACTTC
once	TRBV12-5	TRBJ2-7	TRBD2	CASGVPPLAGGPSNEQYF	TGTGCTAGTGGTGTCCCCCCTCTAGCGGGGGGCCCGTCCAACGAGCAGTACTTC
NA	TRBV4-1	TRBJ1-1	NA	CASSQDVVNTEAFF	TGCGCCAGCAGCCAAGATGTCGTAAACACTGAAGCTTTCTTT
NA	TRBV4-1	TRBJ2-1	TRBD1	CASSHSYGQGAYLMSNEQFF	TGCGCCAGCAGCCATTCCTACGGGCAGGGGGCCTATTTGATGAGCAATGAGCAGTTCTTC
few	TRBV7-8	TRBJ2-3	NA	CASSYSISTDTQYF	TGTGCCAGCAGCTACAGCATTAGCACAGATACGCAGTATTTT
NA	TRBV6-5	TRBJ1-1	NA	CASSRAPGTEAFF	TGTGCCAGCAGTCGAGCCCCGGGCACTGAAGCTTTCTTT
NA	TRBV5-1	TRBJ1-2	TRBD1	CASSLEGTGTYGYTF	TGCGCCAGCAGCTTGGAAGGGACAGGAACATATGGCTACACCTTC
NA	TRBV7-9	TRBJ2-3	TRBD2	CASSTLTSAKYTDTQYF	TGTGCCAGCAGCACACTGACTAGCGCCAAATACACAGATACGCAGTATTTT